This entry lists 2 T cell receptor beta chains sequenced from one sample in a study of blood T cell repertoires in COVID-19 (dated by TCRdb to the early 2020s). To prepare the library, the immunoSEQ multiplex PCR assay was applied. In TCRdb, the immuneACCESS table is reduced to in-frame sequences with V and J assigned. These tables do not hold every clone; where another copy was compared, an unresolved V gene accounts for under half, and the others remain unexplained. The sample table records approximately 58,000 clones; 85% to 95% of these occur just once. The ten largest clones take up more than 3% of the sample. The source material was peripheral blood. These receptors were taken from a human donor in a cohort sampled during active COVID-19.

This clone was detected only once. The chain employs TRBV10-3 and TRBJ2-5, with TRBD1 identical over 7 bases. This CDR3 has 13 residues. The V segment lost 4 bases and the J segment 5 bases; nucleotides outside the gene matches: 4. Germline V gene sequence: CDR1 ENHRY, CDR2 SYGVKD. In DNA, the CDR3 is TGTGCCATCAGTGGACAGGGTCCGGAGACCCAGTACTTC. It yields the protein CAISGQGPETQYF.

The J gene is TRBJ1-3, the V gene TRBV19; possible D gene TRBD1, 5 bases. The CDR3 runs 15 residues. With 5 bases removed from V and 0 bases from J, the gap between germline ends came to 11 bases. The germline V gene encodes CDR1 LNHDA and CDR2 SQIVND (reference sequence). Here the CDR3 reads CASSFSTVSGNTIYF. CDR3 DNA: TGTGCCAGTAGTTTTTCGACAGTCTCTGGAAACACCATATATTTT.